This T cell receptor (beta chain) came from a study of cytomegalovirus exposure and HLA in healthy donors (dated by TCRdb to 2016 to 2017). For the study in its entirety: According to an earlier analysis of a few hundred of the donors, 150 million to 200 million T cells yielded over 90 million unique TCR beta sequences and less than 300 Gb of sequence data. An early release covering more than 500 HLA-typed donors comprised approximately 300 gigabases of sequencing data and around 80 million unique TCR sequences. Among the 398 genotyped donors, approximately 77% belonged to the genetic ancestry cluster associated with self-reported Caucasian donors. The study aimed to test whether cataloging public T cell receptors could reveal signatures of past pathogen exposure. Using immunosequencing, the study profiled T cell repertoires from around 680 subjects and related those repertoires to cytomegalovirus serostatus. In addition to the first cohort of around 670 subjects, a separate validation cohort of over 90 different subjects was used. To predict cytomegalovirus infection status, the study brought together high-throughput TCR immunosequencing, statistical association of individual TCRs with disease status, and machine learning. In a later analysis, previously published TCR beta repertoires from about 670 donors were re-analyzed and high-resolution HLA genotyping was added so that TCR occurrence patterns could be studied. In the later analysis, no new phenotypic data were used to find candidate immune exposures; instead, reliance was placed on TCR beta sequences and their occurrence across donors. An earlier analysis of nearly 600 of the donors applied high-throughput TCR beta sequencing to assess whether each TCR beta V gene segment acted as functional or pseudogenic. Alongside the repertoire data, information on donor age, sex, ethnicity and CMV serostatus was compiled. A later genetic analysis used genome-wide SNP genotypes for about 60% of the roughly 700 donors, treating that subset as a discovery cohort. All discovery cohort repertoires had been generated on a single sequencing platform. Both class I and class II loci were covered by HLA typing, at four-digit resolution. Typing coverage varied by locus: roughly 629-640 donors for A, B, C, DRB1 and DQB1; roughly 560 for DQA1; 606 for DPA1; under 490 for DPB1. About five DR-DQ haplotypes were handled as single units for association and clustering because linkage in the cohort was strong. On average, 235,054 unique TCR beta nucleotide sequences were sequenced per donor among 398 genotyped donors of the cohort, with approximately 18% of those sequences being non-productive.

Paper-wide results and their limitations: A total of fewer than 200 TCR beta chains were listed by the study as associated with cytomegalovirus. Correlated functional status among segregating V segments might reflect linkage disequilibrium, but an unknown experimental factor could not be ruled out. In a later analysis, most CMV-associated TCR beta chains were found to appear HLA-restricted, with HLA associations seemingly driven largely by CMV exposure. Because counts were too low, around 17 rarely observed V segments, including chromosome 9 orphons, were left out of the earlier analysis of approximately 500 of the donors. HLA typing was unavailable for some donors at each locus, so association tests used only the typed subset. Because the 87-base-pair reads could not distinguish some IMGT-functional V segments, including TRBV6-2 and TRBV6-3, those segments were excluded. Broadly in line with IMGT annotations, most TCR beta V segments showed up in productive rearrangements about 90% or about 30% of the time in an earlier analysis of around 550 of the donors. Compared with the roughly 670-donor mean, donors in an Asian-associated ancestry cluster had fewer N-insertions in productive TCRs, according to a later genetic analysis. A later analysis associated 15,000 to 20,000 TCR beta sequences with specific HLA alleles at a false discovery rate of 0.05. Presence/absence analyses assumed roughly uniform sequencing depth across donors, an assumption that may not hold. Most TCR sequences were observed very rarely across donors, whereas some public TCRs were present in many individuals. It was suggested by the authors that the approach could potentially be generalized to other disease states and immunological phenotypes. A further reported finding was that TCR beta sequences accurately predicted the HLA-A and HLA-B alleles for most subjects in the first cohort. In a later analysis, TCR association rates were found to vary across HLA loci, with the most associated TCRs seen for DRB1 alleles and the fewest for HLA-C alleles. In a later analysis, several top co-occurrence clusters were reported to appear linked to parvovirus B19, influenza, CMV and Epstein-Barr virus. A group of highly shared sequence variants was considered likely to be a technical artifact of the sequencing pipeline. The classifier was reported to diagnose cytomegalovirus status with high specificity and sensitivity in both the original and validation cohorts. In vitro tests confirmed that three of the cytomegalovirus-associated TCR beta chains recognize cytomegalovirus antigens. The only immune exposure information available for the cohort was CMV serostatus. A later analysis found that HLA-associated TCR beta chains were more clonally expanded and had lower generation probabilities than equally common non-associated chains. V-gene and J-gene trimming of TCR beta chains was associated with a missense DCLRE1C variant in a later genetic analysis, and the association was replicated in an independent cohort. In this cohort, only TCR beta chains were sequenced, and detectable features were limited by the absence of alpha or paired-chain data. Strong co-occurrence of HLA alleles, especially DR and DQ, made assigning TCR associations to individual alleles difficult.

The CDR3 goes from the cysteine to the phenylalanine over 14 residues. Only the CDR3 DNA stays, 42 bases, in frame from base 1. Based on the germline V gene, the CDR1 and CDR2 sequences are ENHRY and SYGVKD. The V and J ends are trimmed by 3 bases and 4 bases, leaving 7 bases between them. The protocol used for the library was the immunoSEQ multiplex PCR assay. For the multiplex PCR, a mixture combining 60 forward primers for TCR Vbeta segments and 13 reverse primers for TCR Jbeta segments was used. A multiplex PCR assay on genomic DNA amplified the CDR3 region of rearranged TCR beta genes. The Illumina HiSeq System was used to sequence the amplified TCR beta libraries as 87-base-pair reads. As for how the authors treated the data: A later analysis counted approximately 76 million unique TCR beta chains across the 550 to 700 repertoires, and around 9.9 million of these chains were shared by at least two donors. Raw reads were error-corrected and collapsed into unique sequences with a nearest-neighbor algorithm that merged closely related sequences to remove PCR and sequencing errors. CDR3 sequences were aligned to IMGT reference sequences to assign V, D and J gene segments. Each retained sequence needed at least a six-nucleotide match to both a V gene segment and a J gene segment. Rearrangements were classified as productive when the CDR3 lacked stop codons and remained in frame with V and J, and all other rearrangements were classified as non-productive. Following IMGT convention, CDR3 was defined as the stretch from the second conserved V-encoded cysteine to the conserved J-encoded phenylalanine. In an earlier analysis of roughly 610 of the donors, sequences lacking an unambiguous match to a single V gene segment were excluded. In an earlier analysis of approximately 500 of the donors, a V segment was called functional when productive rearrangements were above 56.7%, and segregating when the standard deviation between donors exceeded 5%. A statistical classification framework was built for diagnosing cytomegalovirus status from the catalog of TCR beta chain sequences. A later analysis assigned V and J genes by comparing TCR nucleotide sequences with IMGT/GENE-DB human TR gene sequences. In a later analysis, CDR3 sequences and most-parsimonious VDJ recombination scenarios were assigned using the TCRdist pipeline. In a later analysis, each TCR beta chain was defined by its CDR3 amino acid sequence together with its V-gene family, and reads lacking a unique V-gene family were excluded. A later analysis removed 450 to 600 highly shared, low-generation-probability nucleotide sequences to deal with suspected cross-contamination and a sequencing artifact. In a later analysis, a clonal expansion index for each public chain was calculated from normalized within-repertoire ranks of inferred template counts. In a later analysis, generation probabilities were computed using a VDJ recombination model fitted to out-of-frame rearrangements, and the results were checked against IGoR. Hypergeometric tests were used in a later analysis to score TCR-TCR, TCR-HLA and TCR-CMV co-occurrence, with a repertoire-size bias correction applied to the TCR pairs. A later analysis estimated false discovery rates by permuting HLA or CMV assignments 20 times. A later analysis grouped co-occurring TCRs with DBSCAN, adding TCRdist sequence similarity when clustering within HLA-allele-positive subsets. Repertoires with fewer than 30,000 or more than 120,000 public chains, plus five repertoires with anomalous nucleotide sharing, were excluded from co-occurrence clustering. In its TCRdb copy, this immuneACCESS table keeps in-frame sequences only and misses some clones. Where compared with another copy, unresolved V genes explain less than half of these, and the others have no known cause. V and J calls and clone size are as listed in that table; D and trimming were resolved from the DNA. This sample holds some 140,000 clones; around three quarters were observed only once. The top ten hold roughly 1% of the sample.

The cohort consisted of hundreds of healthy bone marrow donors. At the time of sampling, all cohort members were nominally healthy, though unrecorded immune exposures were likely present. The donor tested CMV seronegative, placing the donor among the 300 to 400 seronegative members of the cohort. A peripheral blood sample was provided by each donor, and peripheral blood mononuclear cells were used for TCR beta sequencing. Genomic DNA extraction from the blood cell samples was performed with the Qiagen DNeasy Blood Extraction Kit. The sample holds one count of this clone. No cognate antigen has been identified for it. No base qualities exist here, and no much larger clone lies one base off it.

The clonotype originates from a man aged 18 to 29 in good health and CMV-seronegative. Recombination joined TRBV10-3 with TRBJ2-6, with the D gene not confidently named. Sequenced input: PBMCs. The nucleotides read TGTGCCATCAGTGAACCTCTAGGGGCCAACGTCCTGACTTTC. Translated, it gives CAISEPLGANVLTF.